These 6 T cell receptor beta chains were sequenced from one sample in a study of T cell repertoires in cytomegalovirus infection. MiXCR, applied by TCRdb to the reads, yields one record per CDR3 protein. The sample records about 920,000 distinct CDR3 sequences, approximately 32% being singletons. Antigens of these TCRs are unknown. The sequencing here drew on cultured CD8+ T cells from PBMCs, taken from culture after CMV antigen stimulation. The origin of the receptors is a human donor in good health (CMV status not recorded). Some clones in this sample may be carry-over from other donors' samples.

This clonotype showed up just a few times. V gene TRBV7-9 combines with J gene TRBJ1-3; 7 bases are shared with TRBD1. CDR1 and CDR2 from the germline V gene are SEHNR and FQNEAQ (reference sequence). V lost 6 bases and J lost 4; bases outside the gene matches: 9. CDR3 length: 15 residues. In DNA, the CDR3 is TGTGCCAGCAGACCTAAACAGGGGAGGGGAAACACCATATATTTT. This translates into CASRPKQGRGNTIYF.

DNA for the CDR3: TGTGCCAGCACGTACTCCAGGGGTCTTAATGAAAAACTGTTTTTT. Its translation: CASTYSRGLNEKLFF. This chain uses TRBV12-3 or TRBV12-4 with TRBJ1-4, with D possibly TRBD1 on 6 matching bases. Trimming cost V 7 bases and J 4 bases, with 16 bases left between them. This CDR3 is built from 15 residues.

This clonotype showed up just a few times. The CDR3 coding sequence is TGTGCCAGTAGTACCCCTACAGGAACCGGCGGCTACACCTTC. The encoded protein is CASSTPTGTGGYTF. This rearrangement joins TRBV19 to TRBJ1-2; perhaps TRBD1 as D (5 bases). This CDR3 has 14 residues. The V gene's germline CDR1 is LNHDA and CDR2 SQIVND (reference sequence). The V end lost 4 bases, the J end lost 8 bases, and 17 bases lay between the germline ends.

This clonotype showed up just a few times. The chain links TRBV27 to TRBJ1-2, with D perhaps matching TRBD1 (5 bases). The length of the CDR3 is 15 residues. Looked up from germline, CDR1 is MNHEY and CDR2 is SMNVEV (reference sequence). V was trimmed by 0 bases and J by 8 bases, leaving 16 bases between them. The CDR3 protein is CASSLSFQGSVGYTF. As DNA, the CDR3 is TGTGCCAGCAGTTTATCGTTTCAGGGATCTGTCGGCTACACCTTC.

This clonotype was recorded a few times. J is TRBJ1-2 and V is TRBV7-9, with no clear D. The CDR3 totals 13 residues. Germline loops: CDR1 SEHNR, CDR2 FQNEAQ (reference sequence). The V end was cut by 3 bases, the J end by 4 bases, with 9 bases between. The CDR3 protein is CASSLVGGYGYTF. As DNA, the CDR3 is TGTGCCAGCAGCTTGGTCGGTGGCTATGGCTACACCTTC.

In this sample, this clonotype turned up a few times. The rearrangement links TRBV27 to TRBJ1-2; tentatively, D is TRBD1 (5 bases). The CDR3 is 14 residues long. CDR1 MNHEY and CDR2 SMNVEV come from the germline V gene (reference sequence). The V and J ends lost 2 bases and 4 bases respectively, with 11 bases between them. The CDR3 protein is CASSLQGGSYGYTF. In nucleotides, the CDR3 is TGTGCCAGCAGTTTACAGGGTGGGAGCTATGGCTACACCTTC.